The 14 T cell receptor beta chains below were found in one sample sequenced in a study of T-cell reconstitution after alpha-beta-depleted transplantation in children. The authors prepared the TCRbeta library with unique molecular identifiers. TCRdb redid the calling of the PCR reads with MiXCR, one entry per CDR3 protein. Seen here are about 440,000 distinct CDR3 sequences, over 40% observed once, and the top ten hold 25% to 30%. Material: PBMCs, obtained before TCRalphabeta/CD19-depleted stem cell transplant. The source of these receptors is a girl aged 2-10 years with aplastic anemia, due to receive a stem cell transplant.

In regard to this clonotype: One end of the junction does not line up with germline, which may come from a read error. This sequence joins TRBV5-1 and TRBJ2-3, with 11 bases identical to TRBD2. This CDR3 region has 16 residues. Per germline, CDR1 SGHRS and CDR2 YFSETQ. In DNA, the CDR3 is TGCGCCAGCAGCTACTTAGCGGGAGGGCCGACAGATACGCATTATTTT. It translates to CASSYLAGGPTDTHYF.

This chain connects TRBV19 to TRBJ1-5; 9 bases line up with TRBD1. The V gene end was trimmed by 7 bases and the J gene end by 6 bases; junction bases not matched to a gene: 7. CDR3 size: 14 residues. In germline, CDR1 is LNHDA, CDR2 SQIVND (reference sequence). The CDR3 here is CASKPWTGVQPQHF. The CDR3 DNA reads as TGTGCCAGTAAGCCTTGGACAGGGGTTCAGCCCCAGCATTTT.

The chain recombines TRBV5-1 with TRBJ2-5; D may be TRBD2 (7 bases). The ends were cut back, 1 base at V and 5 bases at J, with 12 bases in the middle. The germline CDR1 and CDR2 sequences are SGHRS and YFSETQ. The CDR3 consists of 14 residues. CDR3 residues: CASSLYREGETQYF. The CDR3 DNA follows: TGCGCCAGCAGCTTGTACAGGGAGGGGGAGACCCAGTACTTC. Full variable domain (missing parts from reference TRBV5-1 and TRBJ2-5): KAGVTQTPRYLIKTRGQQVTLSCSPISGHRSVSWYQQTPGQGLQFLFEYFSETQRNKGNFPGRFSGRQFSNSRSEMNVSTLELGDSALYLCASSLYREGETQYFGPGTRLLVL.

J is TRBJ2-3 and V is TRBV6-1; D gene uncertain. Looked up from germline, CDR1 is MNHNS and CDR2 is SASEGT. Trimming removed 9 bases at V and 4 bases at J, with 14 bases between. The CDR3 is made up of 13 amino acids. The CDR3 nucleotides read TGTGCCAGTAAAAGGGATAAGGCAGATACGCAGTATTTT. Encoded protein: CASKRDKADTQYF.

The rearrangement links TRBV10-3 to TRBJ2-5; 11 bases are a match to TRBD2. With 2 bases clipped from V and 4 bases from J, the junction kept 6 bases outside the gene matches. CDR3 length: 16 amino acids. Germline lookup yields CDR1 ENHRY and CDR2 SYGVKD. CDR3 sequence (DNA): TGTGCCATCAGTGAGCCCCTAGCGGGGGGAGCAGAGACCCAGTACTTC. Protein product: CAISEPLAGGAETQYF.

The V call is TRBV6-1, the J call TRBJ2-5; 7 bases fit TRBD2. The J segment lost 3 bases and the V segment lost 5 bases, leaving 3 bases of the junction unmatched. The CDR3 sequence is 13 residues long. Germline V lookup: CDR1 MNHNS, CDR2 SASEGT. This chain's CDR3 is CASSRTSEETQYF. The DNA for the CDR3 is TGTGCCAGCAGTCGTACTAGCGAAGAGACCCAGTACTTC.

The CDR3, as DNA: TGCAGTGCAGAACCACCCCTAGCGGGAAGCACAGATACGCAGTATTTT. Protein sequence: CSAEPPLAGSTDTQYF. The genes are TRBV20-1 and TRBJ2-3, with 9 bases that match TRBD2. The CDR3 loop spans 16 amino acids. The V and J ends lost 6 bases and 0 bases, in that order; junction bases with no gene match: 10. The germline gives CDR1 DFQATT, CDR2 SNEGSKA (reference sequence).

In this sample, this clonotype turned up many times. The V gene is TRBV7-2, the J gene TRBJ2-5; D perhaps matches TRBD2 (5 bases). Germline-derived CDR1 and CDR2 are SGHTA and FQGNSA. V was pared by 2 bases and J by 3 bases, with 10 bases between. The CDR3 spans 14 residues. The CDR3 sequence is CASSLNSVKETQYF. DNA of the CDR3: TGTGCCAGCAGCTTAAATAGCGTCAAAGAGACCCAGTACTTC.

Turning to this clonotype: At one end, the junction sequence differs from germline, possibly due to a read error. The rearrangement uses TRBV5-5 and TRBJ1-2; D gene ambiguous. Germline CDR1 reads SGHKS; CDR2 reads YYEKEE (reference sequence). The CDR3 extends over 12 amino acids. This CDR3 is CASSLLLGGDTF. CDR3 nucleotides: TGTGCCAGCAGCTTGTTACTAGGTGGCGACACCTTC. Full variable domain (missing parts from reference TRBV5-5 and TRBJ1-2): DAGVTQSPTHLIKTRGQQVTLRCSPISGHKSVSWYQQVLGQGPQFIFQYYEKEERGRGNFPDRFSARQFPNYSSELNVNALLLGDSALYLCASSLLLGGDTFGSGTRLTVV.

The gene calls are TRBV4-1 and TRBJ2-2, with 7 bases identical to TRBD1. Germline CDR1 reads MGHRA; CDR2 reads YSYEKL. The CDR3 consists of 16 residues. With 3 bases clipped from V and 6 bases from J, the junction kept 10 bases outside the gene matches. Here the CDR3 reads CASSQVPGQLSGELFF. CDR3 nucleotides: TGCGCCAGCAGCCAGGTTCCGGGACAGCTCTCCGGGGAGCTGTTTTTT.

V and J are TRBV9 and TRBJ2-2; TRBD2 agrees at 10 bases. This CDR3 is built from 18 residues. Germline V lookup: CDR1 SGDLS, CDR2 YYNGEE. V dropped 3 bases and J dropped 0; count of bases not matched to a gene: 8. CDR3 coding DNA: TGTGCCAGCAGCGCCCCTCCGAGCGGGGGGGCGAACACCGGGGAGCTGTTTTTT. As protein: CASSAPPSGGANTGELFF.

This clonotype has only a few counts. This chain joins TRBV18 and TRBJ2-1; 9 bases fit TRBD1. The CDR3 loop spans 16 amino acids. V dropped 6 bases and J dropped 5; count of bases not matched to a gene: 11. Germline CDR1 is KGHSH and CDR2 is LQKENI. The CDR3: CASSRPGQGVHNEQFF. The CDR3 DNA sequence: TGTGCCAGCTCGCGTCCGGGACAGGGAGTTCACAATGAGCAGTTCTTC.

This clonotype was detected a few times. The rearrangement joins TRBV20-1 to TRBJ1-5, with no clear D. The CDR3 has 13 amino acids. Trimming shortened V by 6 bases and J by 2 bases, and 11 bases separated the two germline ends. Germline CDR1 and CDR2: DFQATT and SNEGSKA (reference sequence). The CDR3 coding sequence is TGCAGTGCCCGGACGGACGGCAATCAGCCCCAGCATTTT. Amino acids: CSARTDGNQPQHF.

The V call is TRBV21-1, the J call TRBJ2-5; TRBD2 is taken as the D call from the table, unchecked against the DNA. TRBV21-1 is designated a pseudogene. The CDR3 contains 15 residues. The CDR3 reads CASSKGASGEETQYF. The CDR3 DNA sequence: TGTGCCAGCAGCAAAGGAGCTAGCGGGGAGGAGACCCAGTACTTC.